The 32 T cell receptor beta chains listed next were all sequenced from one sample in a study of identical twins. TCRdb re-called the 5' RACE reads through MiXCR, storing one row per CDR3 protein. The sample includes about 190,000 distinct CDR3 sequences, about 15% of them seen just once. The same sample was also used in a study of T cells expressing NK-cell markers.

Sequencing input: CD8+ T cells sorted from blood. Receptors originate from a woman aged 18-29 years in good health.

Written as DNA, the CDR3 is TGTGCCAGCAGTTGGGGAGTTCGGGGACAGGAGGTATCCTACGAGCAGTACTTC. As protein: CASSWGVRGQEVSYEQYF. The chain couples TRBV27 to TRBJ2-7, with 8 positions matching TRBD1. Germline values: CDR1 MNHEY, CDR2 SMNVEV (reference sequence). V was clipped by 4 bases and J by 1 base; unmatched bases: 15. The CDR3 spans 18 residues.

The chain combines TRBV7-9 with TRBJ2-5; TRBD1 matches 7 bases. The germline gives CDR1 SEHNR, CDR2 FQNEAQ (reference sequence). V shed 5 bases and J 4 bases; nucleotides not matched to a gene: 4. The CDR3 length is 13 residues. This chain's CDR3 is CASSHDRAETQYF. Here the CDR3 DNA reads TGTGCCAGCAGCCACGACAGGGCAGAGACCCAGTACTTC.

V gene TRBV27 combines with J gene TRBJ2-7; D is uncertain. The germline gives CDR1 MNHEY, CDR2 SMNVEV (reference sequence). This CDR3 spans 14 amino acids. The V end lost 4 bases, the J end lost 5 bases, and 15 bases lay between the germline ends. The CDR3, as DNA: TGTGCCAGCAGTTCCGGTTGGGGTGTCGACGAGCAGTACTTC. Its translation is CASSSGWGVDEQYF.

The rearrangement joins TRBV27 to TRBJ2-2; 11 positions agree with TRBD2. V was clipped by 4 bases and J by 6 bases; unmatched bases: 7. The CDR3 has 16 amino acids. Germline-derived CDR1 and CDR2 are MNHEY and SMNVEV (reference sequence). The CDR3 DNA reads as TGTGCCAGCAGTTACCCGGTAGCGGGGGGGCCCGGGGAGCTGTTTTTT. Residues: CASSYPVAGGPGELFF.

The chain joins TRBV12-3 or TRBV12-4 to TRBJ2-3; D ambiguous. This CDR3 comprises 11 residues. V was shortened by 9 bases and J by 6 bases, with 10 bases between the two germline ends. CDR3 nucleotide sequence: TGTGCCAGTACGGCTGGGGATACGCAGTATTTT. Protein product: CASTAGDTQYF.

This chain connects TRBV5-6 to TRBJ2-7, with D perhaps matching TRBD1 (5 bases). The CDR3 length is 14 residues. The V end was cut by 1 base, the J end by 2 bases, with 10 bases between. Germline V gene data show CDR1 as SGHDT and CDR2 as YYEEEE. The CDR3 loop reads CASSLRQGPYEQYF. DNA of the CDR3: TGTGCCAGCAGCTTGCGGCAGGGCCCCTACGAGCAGTACTTC.

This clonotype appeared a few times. The CDR3: CSVTVGVGYNEQFF. CDR3 nucleotide sequence: TGCAGCGTTACCGTAGGCGTTGGGTACAATGAGCAGTTCTTC. The rearrangement uses TRBV29-1 and TRBJ2-1; D is uncertain. The V gene's germline CDR1 is SQVTM and CDR2 ANQGSEA. The V and J ends lost 5 bases and 4 bases respectively, with 15 bases between them. This CDR3 has 14 amino acids.

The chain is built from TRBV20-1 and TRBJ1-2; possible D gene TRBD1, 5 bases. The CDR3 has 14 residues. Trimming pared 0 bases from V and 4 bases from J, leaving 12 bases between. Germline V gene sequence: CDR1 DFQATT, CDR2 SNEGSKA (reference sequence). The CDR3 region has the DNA TGCAGTGCTAGAGATTATGGGGGTAGCTATGGCTACACCTTC. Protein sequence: CSARDYGGSYGYTF.

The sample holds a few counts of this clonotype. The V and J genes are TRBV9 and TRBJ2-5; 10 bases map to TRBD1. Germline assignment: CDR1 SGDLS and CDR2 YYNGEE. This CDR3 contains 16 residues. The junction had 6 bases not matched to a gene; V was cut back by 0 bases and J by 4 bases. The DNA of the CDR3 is TGTGCCAGCAGCGTAGGGGACAGGGGAGGAGGAGAGACCCAGTACTTC. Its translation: CASSVGDRGGGETQYF.

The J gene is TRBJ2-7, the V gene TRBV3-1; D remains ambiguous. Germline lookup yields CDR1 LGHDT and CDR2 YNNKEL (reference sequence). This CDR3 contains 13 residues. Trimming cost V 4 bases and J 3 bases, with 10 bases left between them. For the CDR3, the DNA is TGTGCCAGCAGCCTTCTAAACCACTACGAGCAGTACTTC. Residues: CASSLLNHYEQYF.

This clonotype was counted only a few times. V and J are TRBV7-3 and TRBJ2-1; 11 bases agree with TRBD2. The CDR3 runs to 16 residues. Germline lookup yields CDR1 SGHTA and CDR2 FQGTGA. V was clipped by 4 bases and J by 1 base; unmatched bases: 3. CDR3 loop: CASSSLAGGSYNEQFF. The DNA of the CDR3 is TGTGCCAGCAGCTCATTAGCGGGGGGGTCCTACAATGAGCAGTTCTTC.

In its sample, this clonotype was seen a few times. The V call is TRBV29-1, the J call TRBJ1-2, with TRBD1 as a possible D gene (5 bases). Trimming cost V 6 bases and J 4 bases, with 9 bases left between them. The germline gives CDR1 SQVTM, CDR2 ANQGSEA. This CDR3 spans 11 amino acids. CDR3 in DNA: TGCAGCGTCAGACAGATCTATGGCTACACCTTC. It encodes CSVRQIYGYTF.

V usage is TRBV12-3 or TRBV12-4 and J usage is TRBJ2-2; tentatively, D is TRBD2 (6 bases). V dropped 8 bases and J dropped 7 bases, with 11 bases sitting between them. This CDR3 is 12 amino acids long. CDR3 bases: TGTGCCAGCCGGCCCGGGGGCGGGGAGCTGTTTTTT. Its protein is CASRPGGGELFF.

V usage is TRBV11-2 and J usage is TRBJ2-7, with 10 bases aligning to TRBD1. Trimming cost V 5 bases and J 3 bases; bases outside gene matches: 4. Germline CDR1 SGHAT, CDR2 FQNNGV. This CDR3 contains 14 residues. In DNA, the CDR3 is TGTGCCAGCAGCGTGGGACAGGGGTTCTACGAGCAGTACTTC. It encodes CASSVGQGFYEQYF.

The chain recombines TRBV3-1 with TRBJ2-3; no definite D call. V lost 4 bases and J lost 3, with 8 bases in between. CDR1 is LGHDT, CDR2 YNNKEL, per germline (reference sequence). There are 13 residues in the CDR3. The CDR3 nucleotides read TGTGCCAGCAGCCCCTTGAGTACAGATACGCAGTATTTT. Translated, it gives CASSPLSTDTQYF.

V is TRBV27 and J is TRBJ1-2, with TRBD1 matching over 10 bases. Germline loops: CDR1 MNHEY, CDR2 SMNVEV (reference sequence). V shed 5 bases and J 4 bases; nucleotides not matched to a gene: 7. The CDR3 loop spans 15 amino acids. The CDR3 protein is CASSGGTGDTYGYTF. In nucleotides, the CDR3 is TGTGCCAGCAGTGGAGGGACAGGGGATACCTATGGCTACACCTTC.

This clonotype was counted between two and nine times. This CDR3 is CASSSGGRSYEQYF. In DNA, the CDR3 is TGTGCCAGCAGCTCCGGAGGGAGATCCTACGAGCAGTACTTC. This chain joins TRBV7-8 and TRBJ2-7, with D possibly TRBD2 on 6 matching bases. Per germline, CDR1 SGHVS and CDR2 FQNEAQ. V lost 4 bases and J lost 1, with 11 bases in between. The CDR3 runs 14 residues.

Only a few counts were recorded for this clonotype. CDR3 DNA sequence: TGTGCCAGCAGCCCGGGACGGAACTCTGGGGCCAACGTCCTGACTTTC. This sequence encodes CASSPGRNSGANVLTF. The V call is TRBV3-1, the J call TRBJ2-6; possibly TRBD1 or TRBD2 for D (5 bases each). V lost 4 bases to trimming and J lost 0 bases, with 10 bases between them. This CDR3 is 16 amino acids long. Germline CDR1 reads LGHDT; CDR2 reads YNNKEL (reference sequence).

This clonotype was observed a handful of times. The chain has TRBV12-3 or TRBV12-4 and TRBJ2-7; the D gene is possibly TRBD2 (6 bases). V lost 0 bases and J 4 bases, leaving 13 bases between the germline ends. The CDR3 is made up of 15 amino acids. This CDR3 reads CASSLAVSGLYEQYF. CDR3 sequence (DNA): TGTGCCAGCAGTTTAGCGGTCAGCGGACTATACGAGCAGTACTTC.

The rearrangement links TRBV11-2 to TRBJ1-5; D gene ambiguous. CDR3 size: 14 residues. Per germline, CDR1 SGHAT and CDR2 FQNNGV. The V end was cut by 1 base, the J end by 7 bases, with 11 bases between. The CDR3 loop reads CASSLVEANQPQHF. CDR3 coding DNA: TGTGCCAGCAGCTTAGTAGAGGCAAACCAGCCCCAGCATTTT.

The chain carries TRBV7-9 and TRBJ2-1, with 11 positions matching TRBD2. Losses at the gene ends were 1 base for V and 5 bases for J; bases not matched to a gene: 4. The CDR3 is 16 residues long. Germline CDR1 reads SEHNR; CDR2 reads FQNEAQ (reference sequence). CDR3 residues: CASSLVGTSGHNEQFF. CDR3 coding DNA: TGTGCCAGCAGCTTAGTCGGGACTAGCGGACACAATGAGCAGTTCTTC.

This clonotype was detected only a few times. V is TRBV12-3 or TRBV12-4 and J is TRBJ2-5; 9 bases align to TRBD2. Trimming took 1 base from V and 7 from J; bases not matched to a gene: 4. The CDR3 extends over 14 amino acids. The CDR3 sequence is CASSLDGGRVTQYF. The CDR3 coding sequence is TGTGCCAGCAGTTTAGATGGCGGGAGGGTGACCCAGTACTTC.

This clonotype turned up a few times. CDR3 region: CASSRSRGEGGNEQFF. The CDR3 DNA reads as TGCGCCAGCAGCAGGTCCCGGGGGGAAGGGGGAAATGAGCAGTTCTTC. The V and J genes are TRBV5-1 and TRBJ2-1; tentatively, D is TRBD2 (7 bases). Germline CDR1 reads SGHRS; CDR2 reads YFSETQ. The CDR3 consists of 16 residues. V dropped 4 bases and J dropped 7 bases, with 21 bases sitting between them.

CDR3 protein: CASWGGPEQYF. Written as DNA, the CDR3 is TGTGCCAGTTGGGGGGGGCCCGAGCAGTACTTC. V is TRBV2 and J is TRBJ2-7; tentative D call: TRBD2 (7 bases). The CDR3 extends over 11 amino acids. In germline, CDR1 is SNHLY, CDR2 FYNNEI. V gave up 9 bases and J gave up 6 bases, with 12 bases separating them.

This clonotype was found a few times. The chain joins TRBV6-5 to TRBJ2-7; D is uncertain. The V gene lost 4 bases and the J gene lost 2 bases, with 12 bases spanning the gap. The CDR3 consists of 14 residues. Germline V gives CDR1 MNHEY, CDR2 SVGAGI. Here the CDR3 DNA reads TGTGCCAGCAGTTCCAACAACCATCCCTACGAGCAGTACTTC. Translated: CASSSNNHPYEQYF.

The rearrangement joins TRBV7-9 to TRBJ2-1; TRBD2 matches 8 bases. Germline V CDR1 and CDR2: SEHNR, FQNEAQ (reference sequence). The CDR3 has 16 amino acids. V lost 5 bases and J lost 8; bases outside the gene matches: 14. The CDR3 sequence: CASSPPGAGVGHEQFF. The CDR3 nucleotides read TGTGCCAGCAGCCCCCCGGGAGCGGGAGTAGGTCATGAGCAGTTCTTC. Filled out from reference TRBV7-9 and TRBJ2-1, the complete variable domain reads DTGVSQNPRHKITKRGQNVTFRCDPISEHNRLYWYRQTLGQGPEFLTYFQNEAQLEKSRLLSDRFSAERPKGSFSTLEIQRTEQGDSAMYLCASSPPGAGVGHEQFFGPGTRLTVL.

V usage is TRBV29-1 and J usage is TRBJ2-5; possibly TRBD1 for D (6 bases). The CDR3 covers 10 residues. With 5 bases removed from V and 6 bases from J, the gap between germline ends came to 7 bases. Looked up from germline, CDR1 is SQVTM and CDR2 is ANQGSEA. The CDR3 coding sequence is TGCAGCGTTAGGGGGAAGACCCAGTACTTC. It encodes CSVRGKTQYF.

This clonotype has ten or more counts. This CDR3 reads CASSFGTSGYEQYF. The CDR3 DNA sequence: TGTGCCAGCAGTTTTGGGACTAGCGGCTACGAGCAGTACTTC. The rearrangement uses TRBV12-3 or TRBV12-4 and TRBJ2-7; 11 nucleotides align to TRBD2. The CDR3 consists of 14 residues. Unmatched junction bases numbered 1, after V lost 3 bases and J lost 3 bases.

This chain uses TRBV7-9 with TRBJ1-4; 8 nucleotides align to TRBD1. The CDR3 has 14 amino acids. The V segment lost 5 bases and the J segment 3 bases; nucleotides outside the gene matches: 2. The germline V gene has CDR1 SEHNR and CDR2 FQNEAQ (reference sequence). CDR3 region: CASSETGANEKLFF. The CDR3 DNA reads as TGTGCCAGCAGCGAGACAGGGGCTAATGAAAAACTGTTTTTT.

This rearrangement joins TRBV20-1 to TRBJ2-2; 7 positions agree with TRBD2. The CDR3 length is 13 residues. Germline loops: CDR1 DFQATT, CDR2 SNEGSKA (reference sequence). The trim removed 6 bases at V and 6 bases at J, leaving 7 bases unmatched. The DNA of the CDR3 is TGCAGTGCCCGGGACTACCGAGCCGGGGAGCTGTTTTTT. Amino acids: CSARDYRAGELFF.

Here the CDR3 reads CAGGTEDNEQFF. In DNA, the CDR3 is TGCGCCGGTGGGACGGAAGACAATGAGCAGTTCTTC. The chain recombines TRBV10-1 with TRBJ2-1; D may be TRBD1 or TRBD2 (5 bases each). Germline CDR1 reads WNHNN; CDR2 reads SYGVQD (reference sequence). The V and J ends lost 11 bases and 5 bases respectively, with 13 bases between them. The CDR3 spans 12 residues.

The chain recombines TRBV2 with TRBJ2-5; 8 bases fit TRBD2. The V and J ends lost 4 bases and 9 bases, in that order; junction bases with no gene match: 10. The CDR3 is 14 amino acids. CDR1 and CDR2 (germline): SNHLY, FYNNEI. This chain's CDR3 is CASSGGTRPWAQYF. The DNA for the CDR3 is TGTGCCAGCAGTGGGGGGACTAGGCCGTGGGCCCAGTACTTC. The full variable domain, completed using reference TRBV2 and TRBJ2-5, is EPEVTQTPSHQVTQMGQEVILRCVPISNHLYFYWYRQILGQKVEFLVSFYNNEISEKSEIFDDQFSVERPDGSNFTLKIRSTKLEDSAMYFCASSGGTRPWAQYFGPGTRLLVL.